Listed below are T cell receptor beta chains from one sample, sequenced in a study of blood T cell repertoires in COVID-19. TCRdb's copy holds only in-frame clones and misses some; the assay was immunoSEQ multiplex PCR. The sample carries some 180,000 clones, 88% recorded once. The sequenced material came from peripheral blood. These receptors were taken from a middle-aged man with active or convalescent COVID-19. Each CDR3 is given with its conserved first and last residue. D genes are given only for firm matches. A row's size may be missing; if present it is once, few, many or a size class.

d_call	clone_size	j_call	v_call	cdr3_aa	cdr3_nt
TRBD2	.	TRBJ2-7	TRBV12-5	CASGLDLAGNDYEQYF	TGTGCTAGTGGTTTGGATCTAGCGGGGAATGACTACGAGCAGTACTTC
TRBD2	.	TRBJ2-3	TRBV6-2/TRBV6-3	CASSPGGAGGDTQYF	TGTGCCAGCAGCCCGGGGGGGGCCGGTGGAGATACGCAGTATTTT
.	.	TRBJ1-2	TRBV29-1	CSVESGHQTSYGYTF	TGCAGCGTTGAATCGGGACACCAAACTTCCTATGGCTACACCTTC
TRBD2	.	TRBJ2-3	TRBV18	CASSPVSGRGTDTQYF	TGTGCCAGCTCACCAGTAAGCGGGAGAGGCACAGATACGCAGTATTTT
TRBD1	.	TRBJ1-1	TRBV12-3/TRBV12-4	CASSSGGNTEAFF	TGTGCCAGCAGTTCAGGGGGCAACACTGAAGCTTTCTTT
TRBD2	once	TRBJ2-3	TRBV5-4	CASSIRGGALPDTQYF	TGTGCCAGCAGCATACGCGGGGGGGCCTTACCAGATACGCAGTATTTT
TRBD2	.	TRBJ2-1	TRBV5-1	CASSLDGPGLAASYNEQFF	TGCGCCAGCAGCTTGGACGGCCCCGGACTAGCAGCCTCCTACAATGAGCAGTTCTTC
TRBD1	once	TRBJ2-7	TRBV2	CASDRDRDSYEQYF	TGTGCCAGCGACCGGGACAGGGACTCCTACGAGCAGTACTTC
TRBD2	.	TRBJ2-7	TRBV7-2	CASSLGTSGLEQYF	TGTGCCAGCAGCTTAGGGACTAGCGGTTTGGAGCAGTACTTC
TRBD2	.	TRBJ2-2	TRBV10-3	CAISRLAGELNTGELFF	TGTGCCATCAGCCGACTAGCGGGAGAACTAAACACCGGGGAGCTGTTTTTT
.	.	TRBJ1-3	TRBV23-1	CASSQSVTGRGGNTIYF	TGCGCCAGCAGTCAATCTGTCACAGGGAGGGGTGGAAACACCATATATTTT
.	once	TRBJ1-2	TRBV28	CASSSPTGQFGYTF	TGTGCCAGCAGTTCCCCAACAGGACAGTTTGGCTACACCTTC
.	.	TRBJ1-4	TRBV19	CASTLRTGHNEKLFF	TGTGCCAGTACCCTAAGAACAGGGCATAATGAAAAACTGTTTTTT
.	.	TRBJ2-1	TRBV3-1/TRBV3-2	CASSLERQRYNEQFF	TGTGCCAGCAGCCTGGAAAGGCAGCGTTACAATGAGCAGTTCTTC
.	.	TRBJ1-2	TRBV5-4	CASSPGGAGGYTF	TGTGCCAGCAGCCCCGGGGGGGCGGGGGGCTACACCTTC
.	.	TRBJ1-1	TRBV6-2/TRBV6-3	CASSYFRGRDTEAFF	TGTGCCAGCAGTTACTTCAGGGGAAGAGACACTGAAGCTTTCTTT
TRBD1	.	TRBJ1-1	TRBV12-5	CASGLGVQGTAFF	TGTGCTAGTGGTTTGGGGGTACAGGGGACGGCTTTCTTT
.	.	TRBJ2-7	TRBV11-2	CASSFRGGWYF	TGTGCCAGCAGCTTTCGAGGTGGGTGGTACTTC
TRBD2	.	TRBJ2-1	TRBV27	CASSYSGGANEQFF	TGTGCCAGCAGTTATAGCGGGGGGGCCAATGAGCAGTTCTTC
TRBD2	.	TRBJ2-7	TRBV28	CATTSGSDEQYF	TGTGCCACGACTAGCGGGAGTGACGAGCAGTACTTC
TRBD1	.	TRBJ1-4	TRBV30	CAWGTGGSEKLFF	TGTGCCTGGGGGACAGGGGGCAGTGAAAAACTGTTTTTT
TRBD1	.	TRBJ1-2	TRBV30	CAWSSDRGQYGYTF	TGTGCCTGGAGTTCCGACAGGGGACAATATGGCTACACCTTC